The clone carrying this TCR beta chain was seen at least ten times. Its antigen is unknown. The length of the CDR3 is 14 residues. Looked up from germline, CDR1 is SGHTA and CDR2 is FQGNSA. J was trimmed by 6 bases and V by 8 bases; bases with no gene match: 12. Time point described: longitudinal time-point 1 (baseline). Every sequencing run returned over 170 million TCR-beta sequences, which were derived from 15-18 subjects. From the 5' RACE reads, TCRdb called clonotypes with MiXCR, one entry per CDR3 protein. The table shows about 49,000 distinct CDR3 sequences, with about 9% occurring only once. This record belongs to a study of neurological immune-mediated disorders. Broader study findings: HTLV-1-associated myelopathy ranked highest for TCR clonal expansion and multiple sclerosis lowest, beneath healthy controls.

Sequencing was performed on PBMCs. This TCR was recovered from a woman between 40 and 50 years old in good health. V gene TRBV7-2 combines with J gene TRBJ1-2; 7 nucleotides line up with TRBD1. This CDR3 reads CASSPGRGWDGYTF. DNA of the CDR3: TGTGCCAGCTCCCCGGGCAGGGGGTGGGATGGCTACACCTTC.